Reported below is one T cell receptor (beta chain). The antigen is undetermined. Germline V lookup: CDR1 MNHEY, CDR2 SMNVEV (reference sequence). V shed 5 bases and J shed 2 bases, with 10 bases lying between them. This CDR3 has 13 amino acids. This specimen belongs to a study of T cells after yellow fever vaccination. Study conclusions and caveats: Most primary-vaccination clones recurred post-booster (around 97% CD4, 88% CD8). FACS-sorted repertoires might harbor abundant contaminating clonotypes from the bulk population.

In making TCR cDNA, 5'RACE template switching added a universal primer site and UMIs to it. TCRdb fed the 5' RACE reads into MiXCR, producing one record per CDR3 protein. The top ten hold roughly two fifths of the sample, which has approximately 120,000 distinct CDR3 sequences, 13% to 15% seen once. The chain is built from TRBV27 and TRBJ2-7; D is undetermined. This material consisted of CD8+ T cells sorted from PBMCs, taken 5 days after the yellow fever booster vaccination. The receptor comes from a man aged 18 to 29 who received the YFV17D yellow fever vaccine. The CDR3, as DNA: TGTGCCAGCAGTCATGGGCTCACCTACGAGCAGTACTTC. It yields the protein CASSHGLTYEQYF.